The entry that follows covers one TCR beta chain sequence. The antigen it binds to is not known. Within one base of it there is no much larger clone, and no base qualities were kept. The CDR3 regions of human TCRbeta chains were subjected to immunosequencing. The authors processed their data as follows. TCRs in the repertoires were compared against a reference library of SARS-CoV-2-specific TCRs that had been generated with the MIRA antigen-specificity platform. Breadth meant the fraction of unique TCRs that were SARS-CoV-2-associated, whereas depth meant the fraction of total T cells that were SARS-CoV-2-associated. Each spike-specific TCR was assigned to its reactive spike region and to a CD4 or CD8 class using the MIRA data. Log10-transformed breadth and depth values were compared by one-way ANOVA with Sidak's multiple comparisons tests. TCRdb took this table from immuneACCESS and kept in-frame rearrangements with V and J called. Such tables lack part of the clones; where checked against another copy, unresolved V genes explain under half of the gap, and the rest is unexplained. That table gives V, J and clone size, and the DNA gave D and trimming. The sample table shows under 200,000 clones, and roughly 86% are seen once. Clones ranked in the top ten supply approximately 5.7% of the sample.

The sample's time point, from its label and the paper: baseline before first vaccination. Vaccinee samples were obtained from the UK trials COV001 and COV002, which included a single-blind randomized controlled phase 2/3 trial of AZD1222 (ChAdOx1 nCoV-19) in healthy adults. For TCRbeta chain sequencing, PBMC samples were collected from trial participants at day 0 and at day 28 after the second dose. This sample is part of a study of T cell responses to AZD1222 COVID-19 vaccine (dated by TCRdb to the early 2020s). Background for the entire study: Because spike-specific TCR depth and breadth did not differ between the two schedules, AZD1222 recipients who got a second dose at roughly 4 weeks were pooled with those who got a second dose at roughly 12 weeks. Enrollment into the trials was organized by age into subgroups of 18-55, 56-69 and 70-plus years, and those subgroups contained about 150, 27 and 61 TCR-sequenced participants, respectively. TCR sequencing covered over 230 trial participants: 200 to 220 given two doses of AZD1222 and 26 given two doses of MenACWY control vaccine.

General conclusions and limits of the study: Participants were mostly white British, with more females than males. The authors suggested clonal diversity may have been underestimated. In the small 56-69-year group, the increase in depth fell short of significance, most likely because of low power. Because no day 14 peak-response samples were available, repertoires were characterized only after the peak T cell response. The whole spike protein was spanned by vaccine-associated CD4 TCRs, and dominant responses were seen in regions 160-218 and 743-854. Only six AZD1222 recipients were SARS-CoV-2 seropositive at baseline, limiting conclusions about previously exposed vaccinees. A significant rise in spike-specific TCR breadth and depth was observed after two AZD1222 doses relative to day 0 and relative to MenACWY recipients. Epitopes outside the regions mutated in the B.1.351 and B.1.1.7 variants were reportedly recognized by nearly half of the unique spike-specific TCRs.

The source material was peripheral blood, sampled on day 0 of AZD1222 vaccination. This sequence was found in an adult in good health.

The DNA sequence reads TGTGCCAGCAGCTTCGCCGTTCGGTCTACCGCCTACGAGCAGTACTTC. Its protein product is CASSFAVRSTAYEQYF. The chain joins TRBV5-6 to TRBJ2-7; the D gene cannot be named for sure. Via the germline V gene, CDR1 is SGHDT and CDR2 YYEEEE. Deletion took 2 bases off V and 2 bases off J, with a span of 17 bases between the germline ends. The CDR3 numbers 16 residues from cysteine through phenylalanine. The entry retains the CDR3 DNA only, 48 bases that are in frame from base 1.